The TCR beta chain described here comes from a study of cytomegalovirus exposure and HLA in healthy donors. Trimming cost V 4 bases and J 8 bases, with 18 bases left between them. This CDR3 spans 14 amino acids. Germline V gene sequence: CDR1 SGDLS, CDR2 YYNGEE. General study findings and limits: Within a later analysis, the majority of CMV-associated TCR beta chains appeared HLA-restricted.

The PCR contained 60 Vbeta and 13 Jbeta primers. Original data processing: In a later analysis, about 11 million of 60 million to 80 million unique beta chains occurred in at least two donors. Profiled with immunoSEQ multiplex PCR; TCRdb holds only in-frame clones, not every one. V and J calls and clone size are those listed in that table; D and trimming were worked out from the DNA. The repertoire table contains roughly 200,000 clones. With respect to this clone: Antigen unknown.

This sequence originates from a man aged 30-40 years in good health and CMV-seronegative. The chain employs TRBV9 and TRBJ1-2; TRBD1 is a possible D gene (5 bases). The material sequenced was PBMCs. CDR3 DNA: TGTGCCAGCAGCTCAACCCCGGGGGGGGGAGGCTACACCTTC. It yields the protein CASSSTPGGGGYTF.